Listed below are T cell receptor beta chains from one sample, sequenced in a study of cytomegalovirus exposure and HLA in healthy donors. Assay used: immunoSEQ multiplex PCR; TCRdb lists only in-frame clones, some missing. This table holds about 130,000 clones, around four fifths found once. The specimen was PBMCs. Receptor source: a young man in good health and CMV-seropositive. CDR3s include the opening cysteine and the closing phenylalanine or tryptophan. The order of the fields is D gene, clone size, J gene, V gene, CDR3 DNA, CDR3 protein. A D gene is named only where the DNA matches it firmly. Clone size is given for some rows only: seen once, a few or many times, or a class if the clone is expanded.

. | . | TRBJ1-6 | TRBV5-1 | TGCGCCAGCAGCTTTTTCCTCGGAGGGGAGGGTTCACCCCTCCACTTT | CASSFFLGGEGSPLHF
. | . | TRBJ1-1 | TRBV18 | TGTGCCAGCTCACCACCGGGTGGCCGGGGGGGCACTGAAGCTTTCTTT | CASSPPGGRGGTEAFF
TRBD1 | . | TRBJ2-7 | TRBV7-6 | TGTGCCAGCAGCTTAGCGGGGGGGACAGGGGTGGTCGAGCAGTACTTC | CASSLAGGTGVVEQYF
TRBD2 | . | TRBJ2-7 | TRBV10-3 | TGTGCCATCAGCGGGGGGACTAGCGGGGGCTACGAGCAGTACTTC | CAISGGTSGGYEQYF
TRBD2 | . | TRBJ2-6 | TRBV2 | TGTGCCAGCAGGCGGGGGGGAGGGGCCAACGTCCTGACTTTC | CASRRGGGANVLTF
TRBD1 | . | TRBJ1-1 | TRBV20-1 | TGCAGTCCATACTCGGGACAGAAAGCTTTCTTT | CSPYSGQKAFF
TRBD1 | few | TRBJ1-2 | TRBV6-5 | TGTGCCAGCAGCCAGGACAGGGACGATGGCTACACCTTC | CASSQDRDDGYTF
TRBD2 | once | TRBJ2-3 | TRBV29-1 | TGCAGCGTTGCTTTTGGCGGGGGGACCACAGATACGCAGTATTTT | CSVAFGGGTTDTQYF
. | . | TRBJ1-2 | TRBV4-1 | TGCGCCAGCAGCCACGGAGTGGCGCGGGCCGGGGGGGGAGGTAACTATGGCTACACCTTC | CASSHGVARAGGGGNYGYTF
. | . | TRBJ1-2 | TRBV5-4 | TGTGCCAGCAGCCCATTCGGGTATGGCTACACCTTC | CASSPFGYGYTF
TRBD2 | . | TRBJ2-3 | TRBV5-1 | TGCGCCAGCAGCTTGCGCGGACTAGTTGCCAGCACAGATACGCAGTATTTT | CASSLRGLVASTDTQYF
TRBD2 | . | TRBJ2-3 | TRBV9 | TGTGCCAGCAGCCAAGGACTAGCGGGGTTTCTTTCAACAGATACGCAGTATTTT | CASSQGLAGFLSTDTQYF
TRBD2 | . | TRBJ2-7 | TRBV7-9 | TGTGCCAGCAGCCCCCAGAGCGGGAACTCCTACGAGCAGTACTTC | CASSPQSGNSYEQYF
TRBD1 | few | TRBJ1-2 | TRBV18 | TGTGCCAGCTCACCAGAAGGGGGCGGCTATGGCTACACCTTC | CASSPEGGGYGYTF
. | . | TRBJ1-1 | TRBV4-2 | TGTGCCAGCAGCCATTCAACCGGGGGTGAAGCTTTCTTT | CASSHSTGGEAFF
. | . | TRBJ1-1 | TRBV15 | TGTGCCACCAGCAGAGGGAGACAGGCTTACACTGAAGCTTTCTTT | CATSRGRQAYTEAFF
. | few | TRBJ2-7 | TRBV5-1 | TGCGCCAGCAGACGTGGTCCCGGGAGAAACGAGCAGTACTTC | CASRRGPGRNEQYF
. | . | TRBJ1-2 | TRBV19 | TGTGCCAGTAGTATCCGGACAGCCAACTATGGCTACACCTTC | CASSIRTANYGYTF
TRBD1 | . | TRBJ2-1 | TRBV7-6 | TGTGCCAGCAGCCCAGGACAGGGCGCGTCCTACAATGAGCAGTTCTTC | CASSPGQGASYNEQFF
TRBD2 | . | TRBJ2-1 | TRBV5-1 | TGCGCCAGCAGCGGCGGGACTAACAATGAGCAGTTCTTC | CASSGGTNNEQFF
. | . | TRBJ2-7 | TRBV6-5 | TGTGCCAGCAGTTCCCACTCTGGTGCTTGGAGCCCCGAGCAGTACTTC | CASSSHSGAWSPEQYF
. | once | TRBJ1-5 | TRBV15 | TGTGCCACCAGCAGAGAGCCGAGGAATCAGCCCCAGCATTTT | CATSREPRNQPQHF